A selection of T cell receptor beta chains follows, all from one sample in a study of shared clonotypes between healthy human individuals. Assay used: immunoSEQ multiplex PCR; TCRdb lists only in-frame clones, some missing. The top ten hold roughly 0.4% of the sample, which has about 1.5 million clones, 98% seen once. Sequenced material: naive CD4+ T cells sorted from blood. The receptor set was obtained from a man between 25 and 39 years old in good health. Both conserved end residues are part of each CDR3. The order of the fields is V gene, J gene, D gene, clone size, CDR3 protein, CDR3 DNA. A D gene is named only where the DNA matches it firmly. Only some rows state a clone size, as once, few, many or a class for expanded clones.

v_call: TRBV29-1
j_call: TRBJ2-5
d_call: -
clone_size: -
cdr3_aa: CSGQQETQYF
cdr3_nt: TGTTCCGGACAGCAAGAGACCCAGTACTTC

v_call: TRBV5-6
j_call: TRBJ1-5
d_call: -
clone_size: -
cdr3_aa: CASSFRPGRYSNQPQHF
cdr3_nt: TGTGCCAGCAGCTTCCGACCGGGACGTTATAGCAATCAGCCCCAGCATTTT

v_call: TRBV25-1
j_call: TRBJ1-5
d_call: -
clone_size: -
cdr3_aa: CASSDRNNQPQHF
cdr3_nt: TGTGCCAGCAGTGACAGAAACAATCAGCCCCAGCATTTT

v_call: TRBV6-5
j_call: TRBJ1-1
d_call: -
clone_size: -
cdr3_aa: CASSYSTLGSNTEAFF
cdr3_nt: TGTGCCAGCAGTTACTCGACCCTGGGGTCGAACACTGAAGCTTTCTTT

v_call: TRBV7-9
j_call: TRBJ2-7
d_call: -
clone_size: -
cdr3_aa: CASSQSGSSYEQYF
cdr3_nt: TGTGCCAGCAGCCAAAGCGGGTCCTCCTACGAGCAGTACTTC

v_call: TRBV28
j_call: TRBJ2-7
d_call: -
clone_size: once
cdr3_aa: CASRDMTYEQYF
cdr3_nt: TGTGCCAGCAGGGACATGACCTACGAGCAGTACTTC

v_call: TRBV19
j_call: TRBJ1-1
d_call: TRBD1
clone_size: -
cdr3_aa: CASRTGTDMNTEAFF
cdr3_nt: TGTGCCAGTAGAACCGGGACAGACATGAACACTGAAGCTTTCTTT

v_call: TRBV19
j_call: TRBJ2-1
d_call: TRBD2
clone_size: -
cdr3_aa: CASRERDYYNEQFF
cdr3_nt: TGTGCCAGTAGGGAGCGGGACTACTACAATGAGCAGTTCTTC

v_call: TRBV9
j_call: TRBJ2-6
d_call: TRBD1
clone_size: -
cdr3_aa: CASSASGTGEFISGANVLTF
cdr3_nt: TGTGCCAGCAGCGCCTCCGGGACAGGGGAATTTATTTCTGGGGCCAACGTCCTGACTTTC

v_call: TRBV29-1
j_call: TRBJ2-3
d_call: -
clone_size: -
cdr3_aa: CSAKGATDTQYF
cdr3_nt: TGCAGCGCAAAAGGGGCCACAGATACGCAGTATTTT

v_call: TRBV7-3
j_call: TRBJ2-1
d_call: -
clone_size: -
cdr3_aa: CASSLLARGAYNEQFF
cdr3_nt: TGTGCCAGCAGCTTACTAGCGAGGGGGGCCTACAATGAGCAGTTCTTC

v_call: TRBV29-1
j_call: TRBJ1-2
d_call: -
clone_size: -
cdr3_aa: CSVLLWGEGHGYTF
cdr3_nt: TGCAGCGTACTTCTCTGGGGGGAGGGGCATGGCTACACCTTC

v_call: TRBV2
j_call: TRBJ2-3
d_call: -
clone_size: -
cdr3_aa: CASQTDTQYF
cdr3_nt: TGTGCCAGCCAAACAGATACGCAGTATTTT

v_call: TRBV27
j_call: TRBJ1-5
d_call: -
clone_size: -
cdr3_aa: CASAPDRNQPQHF
cdr3_nt: TGTGCCTCCGCCCCCGACAGAAATCAGCCCCAGCATTTT

v_call: TRBV29-1
j_call: TRBJ2-7
d_call: TRBD1
clone_size: once
cdr3_aa: CSVAPGQGFYEQYF
cdr3_nt: TGCAGCGTCGCACCGGGACAGGGTTTCTACGAGCAGTACTTC

v_call: TRBV9
j_call: TRBJ2-2
d_call: -
clone_size: -
cdr3_aa: CASSVVAGTGELFF
cdr3_nt: TGTGCCAGCAGCGTAGTTGCAGGGACCGGGGAGCTGTTTTTT

v_call: TRBV27
j_call: TRBJ1-1
d_call: -
clone_size: -
cdr3_aa: CASRVRWNTEAFF
cdr3_nt: TGTGCCAGCAGGGTAAGGTGGAACACTGAAGCTTTCTTT

v_call: TRBV11-2
j_call: TRBJ2-3
d_call: -
clone_size: -
cdr3_aa: CASSIQDGGRNTQYF
cdr3_nt: TGTGCCAGCAGCATCCAGGACGGGGGACGCAATACGCAGTATTTT

v_call: TRBV4-3
j_call: TRBJ2-7
d_call: -
clone_size: -
cdr3_aa: CASSQVGGSEQYF
cdr3_nt: TGCGCCAGCAGCCAAGTTGGGGGTAGCGAGCAGTACTTC

v_call: TRBV7-2
j_call: TRBJ2-7
d_call: TRBD2
clone_size: -
cdr3_aa: CASSEPLAGVGGEQYF
cdr3_nt: TGTGCCAGCAGCGAACCACTAGCGGGAGTGGGGGGAGAGCAGTACTTC

v_call: TRBV5-1
j_call: TRBJ2-2
d_call: TRBD2
clone_size: -
cdr3_aa: CASSFGLMGLAENTGELFF
cdr3_nt: TGCGCCAGCAGCTTTGGATTAATGGGACTAGCGGAGAACACCGGGGAGCTGTTTTTT

v_call: TRBV11-3
j_call: TRBJ2-1
d_call: -
clone_size: once
cdr3_aa: CASSLGGAGYNEQFF
cdr3_nt: TGTGCCAGCAGCTTAGGCGGGGCTGGCTACAATGAGCAGTTCTTC

v_call: TRBV11-2
j_call: TRBJ2-1
d_call: TRBD2
clone_size: -
cdr3_aa: CASSTSSGSYEQFF
cdr3_nt: TGTGCCAGCAGCACCTCTAGCGGGAGCTATGAGCAGTTCTTC

v_call: TRBV10-3
j_call: TRBJ2-7
d_call: -
clone_size: -
cdr3_aa: CAIRASHYEQYF
cdr3_nt: TGTGCCATCAGGGCGTCTCACTACGAGCAGTACTTC

v_call: TRBV18
j_call: TRBJ2-3
d_call: -
clone_size: -
cdr3_aa: CASSPPARADTQYF
cdr3_nt: TGTGCCAGCTCACCACCGGCCCGGGCAGATACGCAGTATTTT

v_call: TRBV4-1
j_call: TRBJ2-4
d_call: TRBD2
clone_size: -
cdr3_aa: CASSQDGTSVIAKNIQYF
cdr3_nt: TGCGCCAGCAGCCAAGACGGGACTAGCGTGATAGCCAAAAACATTCAGTACTTC

v_call: TRBV11-2
j_call: TRBJ2-2
d_call: -
clone_size: -
cdr3_aa: CASSSYRDISNTGELFF
cdr3_nt: TGTGCCAGCAGTTCCTACCGGGACATTTCCAACACCGGGGAGCTGTTTTTT

v_call: TRBV11-2
j_call: TRBJ2-5
d_call: TRBD1
clone_size: -
cdr3_aa: CASSLRDRGLGGETQYF
cdr3_nt: TGTGCCAGCAGCCTCCGGGACAGGGGGCTGGGGGGAGAGACCCAGTACTTC

v_call: TRBV5-8
j_call: TRBJ1-5
d_call: -
clone_size: once
cdr3_aa: CASSRSRLGRRQPQHF
cdr3_nt: TGTGCCAGCAGCCGATCGAGGTTAGGGAGGCGGCAGCCCCAGCATTTT

v_call: TRBV18
j_call: TRBJ1-2
d_call: TRBD1
clone_size: -
cdr3_aa: CASSPSGQGPAGYTF
cdr3_nt: TGTGCCAGCTCACCGTCGGGACAGGGGCCGGCCGGCTACACCTTC

v_call: TRBV28
j_call: TRBJ1-5
d_call: TRBD1
clone_size: -
cdr3_aa: CASRTGTGIQPQHF
cdr3_nt: TGTGCCAGCAGGACTGGGACAGGGATACAGCCCCAGCATTTT

v_call: TRBV4-1
j_call: TRBJ1-2
d_call: TRBD1
clone_size: -
cdr3_aa: CASSQELGQGYGYTF
cdr3_nt: TGCGCCAGCAGCCAAGAGCTGGGACAGGGCTATGGCTACACCTTC